The T cell receptor beta chain described here comes from a study of beta chain features in type 1 diabetes. Study findings and constraints: TCRB CDR3 length was moderately but significantly reduced in all four CD4+ subsets of Type 1 diabetes patients. A cDNA-based sequencing approach could over-represent cells with high TCR expression.

This clone turned up a few times. Its antigen is undetermined. Expressed TCRB transcripts were sequenced after all isolated RNA was converted to cDNA. The repertoire was sequenced with immunoSEQ multiplex PCR; TCRdb's copy has only in-frame clones and lacks some. The table includes 200,000 to 300,000 clones, about a tenth detected once. The CDR3 extends over 14 amino acids. CDR1 is KGHSH, CDR2 LQKENI, per germline. V was pared by 2 bases and J by 4 bases, with 9 bases between. A single heparinised draw of approximately 110 mL on average was taken per donor. Using CD45RO/CCR7/CD25/CD127/CD95/CD27, CD4+ naive, central memory, regulatory and stem cell-like memory cells were sorted.

The genes are TRBV18 and TRBJ2-4, with a tentative D call TRBD1 (5 bases). Sample: naive CD4+ T cells from blood. The receptor's source is a man under 40 with type 1 diabetes. The CDR3: CASSPGAEKNIQYF. DNA of the CDR3: TGTGCCAGCTCACCAGGGGCAGAGAAAAACATTCAGTACTTC.